Listed below are T cell receptor beta chains from one sample, sequenced in a study of blood T cell repertoires in COVID-19. Method: immunoSEQ multiplex PCR; TCRdb's copy keeps in-frame clones and lacks some. The sample lists more than 250,000 clones, 85% to 90% occurring once. The sequenced material came from peripheral blood. These receptors were taken from a woman aged 50 to 65 with COVID-19, enrolled during active disease. Both conserved end residues are part of each CDR3. A D gene is named only where the DNA matches it firmly. Rows give clone size only sometimes, using once, few, many, or a class for an expanded clone.

clone_size	j_call	v_call	d_call	cdr3_aa	cdr3_nt
NA	TRBJ1-1	TRBV7-8	TRBD1	CASSFLQGEYTEAFF	TGTGCCAGCAGCTTCCTACAGGGGGAGTATACTGAAGCTTTCTTT
NA	TRBJ2-7	TRBV4-1	TRBD2	CASRTTSGSDEQYF	TGCGCCAGCAGGACGACTAGCGGGAGTGACGAGCAGTACTTC
NA	TRBJ1-4	TRBV5-4	NA	CASSFGGTNEKLFF	TGTGCCAGCAGCTTCGGGGGGACTAATGAAAAACTGTTTTTT
NA	TRBJ2-7	TRBV6-2/TRBV6-3	TRBD2	CASSYGAGGIGEQYF	TGTGCCAGCAGTTACGGAGCGGGAGGAATCGGCGAGCAGTACTTC
once	TRBJ1-4	TRBV25-1	TRBD1	CASSPTRDRVEKLFF	TGTGCCAGCAGCCCCACCCGTGACAGGGTTGAAAAACTGTTTTTT
NA	TRBJ1-1	TRBV7-6	TRBD1	CASSLAKGQGERRTEAFF	TGTGCCAGCAGCTTAGCGAAGGGACAGGGGGAAAGGAGGACTGAAGCTTTCTTT
NA	TRBJ2-1	TRBV9	TRBD2	CASSPHTERGEQFF	TGTGCCAGCAGCCCCCATACGGAGCGGGGAGAGCAGTTCTTC
NA	TRBJ1-2	TRBV29-1	TRBD1	CSVLGDRANYGYTF	TGCAGCGTTCTTGGGGACAGGGCTAACTATGGCTACACCTTC
NA	TRBJ1-1	TRBV19	NA	CASSPLQGNTEAFF	TGTGCCAGTAGTCCCCTTCAGGGAAACACTGAAGCTTTCTTT
NA	TRBJ2-1	TRBV7-6	NA	CASSPGASYNEQFF	TGTGCCAGCAGCCCGGGAGCTTCCTACAATGAGCAGTTCTTC
NA	TRBJ1-2	TRBV6-5	NA	CASSYSSQGLGYTF	TGTGCCAGCAGTTACTCGAGTCAGGGACTTGGCTACACCTTC
NA	TRBJ1-1	TRBV27	NA	CASSPAGRWGEAFF	TGTGCCAGCAGTCCGGCCGGGAGGTGGGGGGAAGCTTTCTTT
NA	TRBJ1-1	TRBV30	NA	CAWSVGGYNTEAFF	TGTGCCTGGAGTGTAGGAGGGTACAATACTGAAGCTTTCTTT
NA	TRBJ2-7	TRBV25-1	TRBD1	CASSEDRGHLYEQYF	TGTGCCAGCAGTGAGGACAGGGGGCATCTATACGAGCAGTACTTC
NA	TRBJ1-2	TRBV19	TRBD1	CASSIDRDRGIYGYTF	TGTGCCAGTAGTATAGATCGGGACAGGGGTATCTATGGCTACACCTTC
NA	TRBJ1-1	TRBV25-1	NA	CASSEAGANTEAFF	TGTGCCAGCAGTGAGGCAGGGGCGAACACTGAAGCTTTCTTT
NA	TRBJ2-7	TRBV9	TRBD1	CASSVSGQGKEYF	TGTGCCAGCAGCGTCTCGGGACAGGGGAAGGAGTACTTC
NA	TRBJ1-2	TRBV7-9	TRBD1	CASTGQGDWRYGYTF	TGTGCCAGCACGGGACAGGGGGATTGGAGGTATGGCTACACCTTC
NA	TRBJ1-5	TRBV25-1	TRBD1	CASSDGLQGVRNQPQHF	TGTGCCAGCAGTGATGGCTTACAGGGGGTACGTAATCAGCCCCAGCATTTT
NA	TRBJ1-6	TRBV2	TRBD1	CASTLDRGSSPLHF	TGTGCCAGCACACTAGACAGGGGAAGTTCACCCCTCCACTTT
NA	TRBJ1-1	TRBV9	NA	CASSVAELNTEAFF	TGTGCCAGCAGCGTAGCCGAGTTGAACACTGAAGCTTTCTTT
NA	TRBJ1-1	TRBV3-1/TRBV3-2	TRBD1	CASSPTGQGGTEAFF	TGTGCCAGCAGCCCCACCGGGCAGGGGGGCACTGAAGCTTTCTTT
NA	TRBJ1-1	TRBV11-2	NA	CASSEAGLGRANTEAFF	TGTGCCAGCAGCGAAGCAGGTCTGGGCAGGGCGAACACTGAAGCTTTCTTT
NA	TRBJ1-1	TRBV15	NA	CATSRVERLLNTEAFF	TGTGCCACCAGCAGAGTAGAGAGACTCTTGAACACTGAAGCTTTCTTT
NA	TRBJ2-7	TRBV28	TRBD2	CASSLYSSGTYEQYF	TGTGCCAGCAGTTTATATTCTAGCGGGACCTACGAGCAGTACTTC
NA	TRBJ2-7	TRBV15	NA	CATSSGDGFGVEQYF	TGTGCCACCAGCAGCGGGGATGGATTTGGGGTCGAGCAGTACTTC
few	TRBJ1-1	TRBV4-1	TRBD1	CASSLGQGARNTEAFF	TGCGCCAGCAGCTTGGGACAGGGGGCAAGGAACACTGAAGCTTTCTTT
NA	TRBJ1-2	TRBV19	TRBD1	CASSDRDGYTF	TGTGCCAGTAGTGACAGGGATGGCTACACCTTC
NA	TRBJ2-7	TRBV5-4	TRBD1	CASSYMTGGEQYF	TGTGCCAGCAGCTACATGACAGGGGGCGAGCAGTACTTC
NA	TRBJ1-2	TRBV6-6	NA	CASSYGWEVDGYTF	TGTGCCAGCAGTTACGGGTGGGAGGTAGATGGCTACACCTTC
NA	TRBJ2-7	TRBV28	TRBD1	CASSRDRGVSAEQYF	TGTGCCAGCAGTCGGGACAGGGGAGTCTCTGCCGAGCAGTACTTC
NA	TRBJ2-7	TRBV11-2	NA	CASSTPRSPPQTFPNVLDNYEQYF	TGTGCCAGCAGTACACCGAGGTCCCCGCCGCAGACGTTCCCGAACGTTTTGGACAATTACGAGCAGTACTTC
NA	TRBJ1-1	TRBV4-1	TRBD1	CASSQVAGGSIAFF	TGCGCCAGCAGCCAAGTGGCAGGGGGGTCGATAGCTTTCTTT
NA	TRBJ1-1	TRBV29-1	TRBD1	CSVDAGQVPEAFF	TGCAGCGTTGATGCGGGACAGGTACCTGAAGCTTTCTTT
NA	TRBJ2-1	TRBV6-6	NA	CASSGLGDNRRFF	TGTGCCAGCAGTGGCCTGGGGGACAACCGAAGGTTCTTC
NA	TRBJ2-3	TRBV30	TRBD2	CAWSVHRAASGDTQYF	TGTGCCTGGAGTGTACATCGGGCGGCTAGCGGAGATACGCAGTATTTT
NA	TRBJ1-5	TRBV23-1	NA	CASSQWGTGDNQPQHF	TGCGCCAGCAGTCAATGGGGGACTGGCGACAATCAGCCCCAGCATTTT
NA	TRBJ2-2	TRBV3-1/TRBV3-2	TRBD1	CASSRYRTGNTGELFF	TGTGCCAGCAGCCGGTACAGGACAGGTAACACCGGGGAGCTGTTTTTT
NA	TRBJ2-7	TRBV5-1	NA	CASSQSGGLSYEQYF	TGCGCCAGCAGTCAGTCTGGGGGCCTATCCTACGAGCAGTACTTC
NA	TRBJ2-7	TRBV5-1	TRBD2	CASSLLELAGVANSYEQYF	TGCGCCAGCAGCCTACTGGAGCTAGCGGGAGTCGCTAACTCCTACGAGCAGTACTTC
NA	TRBJ2-3	TRBV5-4	TRBD2	CASSLGGSGRAGDTQYF	TGTGCCAGCAGCTTGGGAGGTAGCGGGAGGGCCGGGGATACGCAGTATTTT